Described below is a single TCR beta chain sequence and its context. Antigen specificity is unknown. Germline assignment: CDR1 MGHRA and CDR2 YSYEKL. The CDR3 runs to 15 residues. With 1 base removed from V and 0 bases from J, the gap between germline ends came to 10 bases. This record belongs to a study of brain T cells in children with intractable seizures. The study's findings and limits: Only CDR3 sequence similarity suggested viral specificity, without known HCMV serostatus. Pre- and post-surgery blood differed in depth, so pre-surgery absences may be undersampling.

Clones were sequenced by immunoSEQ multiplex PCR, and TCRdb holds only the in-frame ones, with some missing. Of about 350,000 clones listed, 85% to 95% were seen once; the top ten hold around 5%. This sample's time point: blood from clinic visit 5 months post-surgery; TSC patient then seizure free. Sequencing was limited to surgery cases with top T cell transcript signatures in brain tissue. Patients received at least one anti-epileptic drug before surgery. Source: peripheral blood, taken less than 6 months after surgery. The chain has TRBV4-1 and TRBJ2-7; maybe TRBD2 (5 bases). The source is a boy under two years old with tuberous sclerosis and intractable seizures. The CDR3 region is CASSQVRGPSYEQYF. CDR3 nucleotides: TGCGCCAGCAGCCAAGTGCGCGGGCCCTCCTACGAGCAGTACTTC.